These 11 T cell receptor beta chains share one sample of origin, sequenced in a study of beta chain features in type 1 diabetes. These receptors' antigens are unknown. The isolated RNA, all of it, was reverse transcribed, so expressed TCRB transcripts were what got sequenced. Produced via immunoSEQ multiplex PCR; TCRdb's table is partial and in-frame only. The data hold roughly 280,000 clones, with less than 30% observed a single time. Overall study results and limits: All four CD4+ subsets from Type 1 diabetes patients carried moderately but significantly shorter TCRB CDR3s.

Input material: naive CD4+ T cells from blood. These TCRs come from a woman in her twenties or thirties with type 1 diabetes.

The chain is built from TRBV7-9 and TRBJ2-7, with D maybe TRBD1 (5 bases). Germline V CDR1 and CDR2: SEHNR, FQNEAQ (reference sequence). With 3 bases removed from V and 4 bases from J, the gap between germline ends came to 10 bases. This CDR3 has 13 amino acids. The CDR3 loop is CASSFGRVYEQYF. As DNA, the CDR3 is TGTGCCAGCAGCTTTGGCAGGGTTTACGAGCAGTACTTC.

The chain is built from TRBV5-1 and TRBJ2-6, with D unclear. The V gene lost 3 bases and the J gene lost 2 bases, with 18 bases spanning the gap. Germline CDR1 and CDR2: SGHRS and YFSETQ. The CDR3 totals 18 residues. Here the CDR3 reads CASSSPLPRSAGANVLTF. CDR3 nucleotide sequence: TGCGCCAGCAGCTCCCCACTTCCCAGAAGCGCTGGGGCCAACGTCCTGACTTTC. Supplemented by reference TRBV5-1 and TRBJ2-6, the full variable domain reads KAGVTQTPRYLIKTRGQQVTLSCSPISGHRSVSWYQQTPGQGLQFLFEYFSETQRNKGNFPGRFSGRQFSNSRSEMNVSTLELGDSALYLCASSSPLPRSAGANVLTFGAGSRLTVL.

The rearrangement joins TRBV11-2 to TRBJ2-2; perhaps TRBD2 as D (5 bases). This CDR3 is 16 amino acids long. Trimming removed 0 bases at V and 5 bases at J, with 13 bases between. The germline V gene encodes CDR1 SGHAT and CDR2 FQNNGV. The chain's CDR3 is CASSLDMLAGTGELFF. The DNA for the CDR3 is TGTGCCAGCAGCTTAGATATGCTAGCTGGGACCGGGGAGCTGTTTTTT.

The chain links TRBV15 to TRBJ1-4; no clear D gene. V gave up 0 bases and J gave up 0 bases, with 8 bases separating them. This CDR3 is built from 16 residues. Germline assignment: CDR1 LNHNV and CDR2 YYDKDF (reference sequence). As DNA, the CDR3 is TGTGCCACCAGCAGAGAACAATCCGCAACTAATGAAAAACTGTTTTTT. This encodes CATSREQSATNEKLFF.

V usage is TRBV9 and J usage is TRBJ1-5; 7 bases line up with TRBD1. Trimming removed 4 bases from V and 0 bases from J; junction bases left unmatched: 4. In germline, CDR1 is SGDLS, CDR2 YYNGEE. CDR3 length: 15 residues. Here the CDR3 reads CASSPTGASNQPQHF. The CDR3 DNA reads TGTGCCAGCAGCCCAACAGGGGCTAGCAATCAGCCCCAGCATTTT.

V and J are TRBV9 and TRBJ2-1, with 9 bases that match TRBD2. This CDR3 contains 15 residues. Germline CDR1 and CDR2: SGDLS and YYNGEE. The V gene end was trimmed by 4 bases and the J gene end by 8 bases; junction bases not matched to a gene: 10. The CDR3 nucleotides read TGTGCCAGCAGCAATGGGGCGGGAGGGCCGCATGAGCAGTTCTTC. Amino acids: CASSNGAGGPHEQFF.

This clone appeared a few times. The CDR3 here is CAWSAGRLVSYNEQFF. The DNA for the CDR3 is TGTGCCTGGAGTGCAGGGCGGCTGGTGTCCTACAATGAGCAGTTCTTC. The gene calls are TRBV30 and TRBJ2-1, with a possible D match to TRBD1 (5 bases). Germline V lookup: CDR1 GTSNPN, CDR2 SVGIG (reference sequence). CDR3 length equals 16 residues. The V end lost 1 base, the J end lost 1 base, and 14 bases lay between the germline ends.

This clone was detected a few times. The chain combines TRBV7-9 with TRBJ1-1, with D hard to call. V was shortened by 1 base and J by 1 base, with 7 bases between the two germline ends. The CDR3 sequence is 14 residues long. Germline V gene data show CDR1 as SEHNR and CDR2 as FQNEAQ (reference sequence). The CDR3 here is CASSLDAGNTEAFF. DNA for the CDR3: TGTGCCAGCAGCTTAGATGCGGGGAACACTGAAGCTTTCTTT. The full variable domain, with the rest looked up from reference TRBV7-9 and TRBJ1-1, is DTGVSQNPRHKITKRGQNVTFRCDPISEHNRLYWYRQTLGQGPEFLTYFQNEAQLEKSRLLSDRFSAERPKGSFSTLEIQRTEQGDSAMYLCASSLDAGNTEAFFGQGTRLTVV.

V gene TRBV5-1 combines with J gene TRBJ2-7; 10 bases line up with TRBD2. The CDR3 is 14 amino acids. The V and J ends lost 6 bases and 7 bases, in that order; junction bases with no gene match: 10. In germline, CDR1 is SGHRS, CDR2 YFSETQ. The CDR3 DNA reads TGCGCCAGCAAAGAAGGACTAGCGGCCCGGGAGCAGTACTTC. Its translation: CASKEGLAAREQYF.

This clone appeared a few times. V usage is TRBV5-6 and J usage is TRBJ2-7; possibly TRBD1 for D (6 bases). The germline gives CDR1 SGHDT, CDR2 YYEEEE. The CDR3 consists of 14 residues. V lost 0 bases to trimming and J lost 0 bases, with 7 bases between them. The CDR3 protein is CASSLDRVSYEQYF. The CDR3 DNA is TGTGCCAGCAGCTTGGACAGGGTCTCCTACGAGCAGTACTTC.

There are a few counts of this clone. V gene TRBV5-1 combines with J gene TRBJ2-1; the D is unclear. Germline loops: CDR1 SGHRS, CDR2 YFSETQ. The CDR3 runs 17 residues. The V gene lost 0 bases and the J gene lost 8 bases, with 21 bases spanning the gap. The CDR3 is CASSLVIFGSERDEQFF. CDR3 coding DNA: TGCGCCAGCAGCTTGGTGATTTTTGGATCCGAGCGCGATGAGCAGTTCTTC.